This passage covers 10 T cell receptor beta chains from one sample sequenced in a study of blood T cell repertoires in COVID-19. The data were produced by immunoSEQ multiplex PCR, yet TCRdb's version contains in-frame clones alone and is incomplete. The table includes some 210,000 clones, about 81% detected once. Material for sequencing was PBMCs or T cells enriched from blood (not recorded which). Source of these receptors: a man in his forties who had recovered from COVID-19.

This clone came up once. The rearrangement links TRBV9 to TRBJ2-1; tentatively, D is TRBD2 (6 bases). This CDR3 has 14 residues. V was trimmed by 4 bases and J by 2 bases, leaving 10 bases between them. In germline, CDR1 is SGDLS, CDR2 YYNGEE. This CDR3 is CASSSGDPYNEQFF. CDR3 nucleotides: TGTGCCAGCAGCTCGGGAGACCCCTACAATGAGCAGTTCTTC.

The CDR3 here is CASSDLTEPYEQYF. In DNA form, the CDR3 reads TGTGCCAGCAGCGACCTGACAGAACCCTACGAGCAGTACTTC. The rearrangement links TRBV5-4 to TRBJ2-7; D perhaps matches TRBD1 (5 bases). The CDR3 is made up of 14 amino acids. V was pared by 4 bases and J by 2 bases, with 13 bases between. Germline values: CDR1 SGHNT, CDR2 YYREEE (reference sequence).

This chain uses TRBV5-5 with TRBJ2-2, with 8 bases matching TRBD1. CDR1 and CDR2 from the germline V gene are SGHKS and YYEKEE (reference sequence). The CDR3 is 15 amino acids. J was trimmed by 5 bases and V by 4 bases; bases with no gene match: 7. The CDR3 sequence is CASSIWTGRTGELFF. CDR3 nucleotides: TGTGCCAGCAGCATTTGGACAGGGAGGACCGGGGAGCTGTTTTTT.

The CDR3 protein is CASSLSAQNIYEQYF. CDR3 nucleotide sequence: TGTGCCAGCAGCCTTTCCGCACAAAACATCTACGAGCAGTACTTC. The rearrangement joins TRBV6-5 to TRBJ2-7; D remains unclear. Trimming stripped 6 bases from V and 3 bases from J, with 18 bases between. The CDR3 runs 15 residues. Germline CDR1 MNHEY, CDR2 SVGAGI.

This clone has a single count. The V and J genes are TRBV5-1 and TRBJ2-7; D not certain. The V gene's germline CDR1 is SGHRS and CDR2 YFSETQ. Deletions cut 3 bases from V and 4 bases from J, with 5 bases between. The CDR3 loop spans 11 amino acids. The CDR3 coding sequence is TGCGCCAGCAGCTCGCTATACGAGCAGTACTTC. This encodes CASSSLYEQYF.

The chain recombines TRBV25-1 with TRBJ2-5; 10 nucleotides agree with TRBD2. J lost 5 bases, V lost 5 bases, and 5 bases had no gene match. Germline V CDR1 and CDR2: MGHDK, SYGVNS. The length of the CDR3 is 14 residues. CDR3 bases: TGTGCCAGCAGTCCTAGCGGGAGAGGGGAGACCCAGTACTTC. It yields the protein CASSPSGRGETQYF.

The chain recombines TRBV11-2 with TRBJ2-7, with 8 bases aligning to TRBD1. V shed 2 bases and J 4 bases; nucleotides not matched to a gene: 4. Germline CDR1 reads SGHAT; CDR2 reads FQNNGV. The CDR3 consists of 14 residues. DNA for the CDR3: TGTGCCAGCAGCTTAATGCAGGGGGCTTACGAGCAGTACTTC. This sequence encodes CASSLMQGAYEQYF.

This clone was detected only once. The rearrangement uses TRBV6-4 and TRBJ1-1; the D gene is possibly TRBD1 (5 bases). Trimming stripped 3 bases from V and 5 bases from J, with 19 bases between. Germline loops: CDR1 MRHNA, CDR2 SNTAGT. The CDR3 covers 16 residues. The CDR3, as DNA: TGTGCCAGCAGTGAATCTTTGGCAGGGCGACGAACTGAAGCTTTCTTT. Translation: CASSESLAGRRTEAFF.

The chain uses TRBV19 and TRBJ2-5; TRBD1 might be the D (6 bases). In germline, CDR1 is LNHDA, CDR2 SQIVND (reference sequence). V was clipped by 3 bases and J by 3 bases, with 14 bases between them. CDR3 size: 15 residues. CDR3 nucleotide sequence: TGTGCCAGTAGTATCTGGTTCGGGGACAAAGAGACCCAGTACTTC. Its protein product is CASSIWFGDKETQYF.

This clone was seen just once. The V call is TRBV5-6, the J call TRBJ1-2, with 9 bases that match TRBD1. The junction had 4 bases not matched to a gene; V was cut back by 4 bases and J by 0 bases. Germline V gene data show CDR1 as SGHDT and CDR2 as YYEEEE. CDR3 length equals 15 residues. CDR3 sequence reads: CASSRTGDTNYGYTF. The CDR3, as DNA: TGTGCCAGCAGCCGGACAGGGGACACTAACTATGGCTACACCTTC.